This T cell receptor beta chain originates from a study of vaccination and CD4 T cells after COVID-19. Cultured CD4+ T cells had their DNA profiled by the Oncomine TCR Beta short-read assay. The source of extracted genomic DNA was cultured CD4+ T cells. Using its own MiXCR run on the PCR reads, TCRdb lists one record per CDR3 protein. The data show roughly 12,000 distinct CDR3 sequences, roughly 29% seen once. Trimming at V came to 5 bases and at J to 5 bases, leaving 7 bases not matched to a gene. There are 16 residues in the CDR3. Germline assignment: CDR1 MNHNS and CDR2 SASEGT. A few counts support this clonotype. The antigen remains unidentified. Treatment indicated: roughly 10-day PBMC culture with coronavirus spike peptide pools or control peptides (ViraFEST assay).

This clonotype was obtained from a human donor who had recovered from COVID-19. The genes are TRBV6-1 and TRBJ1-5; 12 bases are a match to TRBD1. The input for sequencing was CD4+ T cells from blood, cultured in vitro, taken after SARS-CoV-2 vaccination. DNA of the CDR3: TGTGCCAGCAGTCACGCCGGGACAGGGGGCGATCAGCCCCAGCATTTT. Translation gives CASSHAGTGGDQPQHF.